These T cell receptor beta chains were read from a single sample in a study of CD8 T cells in ankylosing spondylitis. TCRdb itself ran the 5' RACE reads through MiXCR, one entry per CDR3 protein. The sample carries approximately 540,000 distinct CDR3 sequences, about an eighth recorded once. Sample: blood, either unsorted or a sorted T cell fraction (not recorded which). Receptor source: a male donor with ankylosing spondylitis. Both conserved end residues are part of each CDR3.

v_call	j_call	cdr3_aa
TRBV20-1	TRBJ1-2	CSARGSRNGYTF
TRBV5-1	TRBJ1-1	CASSQQGGSTEAFF
TRBV12-3/TRBV12-4	TRBJ2-6	CASSFRDAGANVLTF
TRBV7-2	TRBJ1-3	CASSLVSGAGNTIYF
TRBV11-2	TRBJ1-1	CASSIPSGTGGDEAFF
TRBV20-1	TRBJ2-1	CSGAGTGRGLVSYNEQFF
TRBV29-1	TRBJ2-5	CSGRQGAASETQYF
TRBV5-1	TRBJ2-7	CASSPGDRAYEQYF
TRBV6-6	TRBJ2-1	CASSYSSKIDF
TRBV20-1	TRBJ1-5	CSANTASNQPQHF
TRBV29-1	TRBJ1-2	CSVRGGDYGYTF
TRBV5-1	TRBJ1-4	CASSLEIAQGPNEKLFF
TRBV11-2	TRBJ2-1	CASSLVSYNEQFF
TRBV11-2	TRBJ2-1	CASSLGLGGGYNEQFF
TRBV7-9	TRBJ2-3	CASSYGLVIVPDTQYF
TRBV9	TRBJ1-1	CASSVGTVEAFF
TRBV10-1	TRBJ2-5	CASSVGTSGHQETQYF
TRBV14	TRBJ2-3	CASSQEGWADTQYF
TRBV2	TRBJ2-6	CASSRDTLAANVLTF
TRBV12-3/TRBV12-4	TRBJ1-1	CASSLLGQGDSEAFF